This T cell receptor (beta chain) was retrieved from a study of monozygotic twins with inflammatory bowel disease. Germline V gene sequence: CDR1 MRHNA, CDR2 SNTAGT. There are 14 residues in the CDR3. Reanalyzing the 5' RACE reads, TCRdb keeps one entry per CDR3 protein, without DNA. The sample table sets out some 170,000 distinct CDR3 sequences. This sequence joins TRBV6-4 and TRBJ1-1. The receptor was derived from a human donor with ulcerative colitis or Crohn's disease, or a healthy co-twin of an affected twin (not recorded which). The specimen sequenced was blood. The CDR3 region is CASTPKKRVTEAFF.